Described below is a single T cell receptor beta chain sequence and its context. Method: immunoSEQ multiplex PCR; TCRdb's copy keeps in-frame clones and lacks some. This sample carries about 220,000 clones, 70% to 90% of them seen once, and the ten largest clones take 13%. This entry comes from a study of blood T cell repertoires in COVID-19. There are 15 residues in the CDR3. Germline lookup yields CDR1 SGHTA and CDR2 FQGNSA. V lost 1 base and J 8 bases, leaving 14 bases between the germline ends. The rearrangement joins TRBV7-2 to TRBJ1-4; D remains unclear. The TCR sequence derives from a human donor in a cohort sampled during active COVID-19. Sequencing was carried out using peripheral blood. The CDR3 DNA reads as TGTGCCAGCAGCTTAGGCGGGAACAACCACGAAAAACTGTTTTTT. It is translated as CASSLGGNNHEKLFF.